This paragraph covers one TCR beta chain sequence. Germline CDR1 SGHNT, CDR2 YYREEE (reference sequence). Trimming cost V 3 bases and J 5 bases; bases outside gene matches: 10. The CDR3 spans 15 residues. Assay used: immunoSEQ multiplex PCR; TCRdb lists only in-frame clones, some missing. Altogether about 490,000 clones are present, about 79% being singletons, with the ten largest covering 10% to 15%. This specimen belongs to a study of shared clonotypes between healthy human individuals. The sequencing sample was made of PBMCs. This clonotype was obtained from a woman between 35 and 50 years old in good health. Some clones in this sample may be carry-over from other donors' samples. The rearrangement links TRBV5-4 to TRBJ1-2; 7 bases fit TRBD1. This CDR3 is CASSSSGTAQYGYTF. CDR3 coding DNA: TGTGCCAGCAGCTCGTCCGGGACAGCACAGTATGGCTACACCTTC.